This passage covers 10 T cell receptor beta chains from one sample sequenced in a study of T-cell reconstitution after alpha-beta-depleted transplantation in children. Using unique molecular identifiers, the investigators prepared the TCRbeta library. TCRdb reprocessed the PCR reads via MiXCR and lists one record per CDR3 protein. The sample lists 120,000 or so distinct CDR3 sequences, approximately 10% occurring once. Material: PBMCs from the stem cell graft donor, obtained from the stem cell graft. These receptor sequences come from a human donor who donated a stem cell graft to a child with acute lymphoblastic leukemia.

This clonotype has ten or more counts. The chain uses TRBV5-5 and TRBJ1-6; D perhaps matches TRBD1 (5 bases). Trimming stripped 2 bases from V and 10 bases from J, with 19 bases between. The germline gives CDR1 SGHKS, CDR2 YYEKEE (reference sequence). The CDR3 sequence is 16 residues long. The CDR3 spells CASSFTGQGSGSPLHF. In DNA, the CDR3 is TGTGCCAGCAGCTTTACGGGGCAGGGTTCGGGCTCACCCCTCCACTTT.

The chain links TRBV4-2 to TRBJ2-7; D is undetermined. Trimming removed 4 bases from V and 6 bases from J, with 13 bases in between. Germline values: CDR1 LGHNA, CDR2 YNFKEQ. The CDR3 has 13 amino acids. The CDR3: CASSPAVLGEQYF. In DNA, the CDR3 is TGTGCCAGCAGCCCCGCGGTGCTCGGCGAGCAGTACTTC.

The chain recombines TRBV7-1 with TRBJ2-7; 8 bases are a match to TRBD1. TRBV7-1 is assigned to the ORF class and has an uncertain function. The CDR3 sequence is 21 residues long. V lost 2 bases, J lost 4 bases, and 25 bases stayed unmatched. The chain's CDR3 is CASSSTQPWGSTGQGVYEQYF. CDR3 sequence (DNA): TGTGCCAGCAGCTCAACACAACCGTGGGGCAGCACAGGACAGGGCGTTTACGAGCAGTACTTC.

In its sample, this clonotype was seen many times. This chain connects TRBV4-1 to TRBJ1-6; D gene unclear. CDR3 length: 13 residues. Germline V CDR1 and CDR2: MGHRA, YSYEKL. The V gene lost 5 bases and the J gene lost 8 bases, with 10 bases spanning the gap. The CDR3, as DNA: TGCGCCAGCAGCACCCGTCGGGATTCACCCCTCCACTTT. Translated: CASSTRRDSPLHF.

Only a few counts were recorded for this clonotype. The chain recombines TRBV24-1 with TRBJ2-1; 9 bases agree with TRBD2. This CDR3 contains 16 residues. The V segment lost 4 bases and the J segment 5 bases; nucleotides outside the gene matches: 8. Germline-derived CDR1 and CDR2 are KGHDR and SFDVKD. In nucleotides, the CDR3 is TGTGCCACCAGTGACTTACCGGGACTAGCCGACAATGAGCAGTTCTTC. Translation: CATSDLPGLADNEQFF.

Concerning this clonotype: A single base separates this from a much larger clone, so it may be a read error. CDR3 amino acids: CASSSTSCEQYF. The CDR3 nucleotides read TGTGCCAGCAGCTCTACTTCATGCGAGCAGTACTTC. The V and J genes are TRBV7-2 and TRBJ2-7; D gene unclear. The CDR3 covers 12 residues. CDR1 is SGHTA and CDR2 is FQGNSA in the germline V gene. V was pared by 4 bases and J by 6 bases, with 10 bases between.

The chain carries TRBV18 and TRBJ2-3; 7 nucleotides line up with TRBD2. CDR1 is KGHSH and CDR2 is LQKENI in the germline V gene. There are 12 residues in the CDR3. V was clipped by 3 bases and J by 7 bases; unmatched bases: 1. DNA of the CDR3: TGTGCCAGCTCACCGCGGGGGAATACGCAGTATTTT. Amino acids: CASSPRGNTQYF.

This CDR3 is CASSPTVTLSGNTIYF. CDR3 bases: TGTGCCAGCAGTCCAACAGTTACCCTCTCTGGAAACACCATATATTTT. The V gene is TRBV6-1, the J gene TRBJ1-3; D remains unclear. Trimming removed 5 bases at V and 0 bases at J, with 14 bases between. There are 16 residues in the CDR3. Germline CDR1 reads MNHNS; CDR2 reads SASEGT.

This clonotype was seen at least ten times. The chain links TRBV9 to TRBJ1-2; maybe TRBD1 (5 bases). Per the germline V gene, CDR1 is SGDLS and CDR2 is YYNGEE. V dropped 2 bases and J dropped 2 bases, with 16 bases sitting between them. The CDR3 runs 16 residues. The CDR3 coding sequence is TGTGCCAGCAGCGTGAAGCCCACCGCAGGGAACTATGGCTACACCTTC. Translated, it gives CASSVKPTAGNYGYTF.

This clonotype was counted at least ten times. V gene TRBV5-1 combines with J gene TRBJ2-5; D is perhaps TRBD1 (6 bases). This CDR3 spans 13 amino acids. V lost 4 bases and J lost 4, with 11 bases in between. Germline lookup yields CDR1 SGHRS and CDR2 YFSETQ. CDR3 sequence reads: CASSVGQRETQYF. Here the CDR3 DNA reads TGCGCCAGCAGCGTCGGACAGAGAGAGACCCAGTACTTC.